This entry is about one T cell receptor beta chain. The CDR3 is 16 amino acids. The V and J ends lost 5 bases and 6 bases respectively, with 22 bases between them. The germline V gene encodes CDR1 MNHNY and CDR2 SVGAGI (reference sequence). The data originate from a study of blood T cell repertoires in COVID-19. Under the authors' procedure: Estimates of nucleated cell counts were drawn from the amplification of reference gene primers. Profiling relied on immunoSEQ multiplex PCR, and the TCRdb table lists in-frame clones only, not all of them. From that table come the V and J calls and clone size; the DNA was used to work out D and trimming. Here the sample spans over 200,000 clones, about nine tenths being singletons.

The TCR was taken from a man aged 60-69 years who had recovered from COVID-19. The V call is TRBV6-6, the J call TRBJ1-1, with no clear D. Sequencing was carried out using peripheral blood. The CDR3 DNA reads TGTGCCAGCAGTCCTATGACGACACGCTCGCTTGCTGAAGCTTTCTTT. Translated, it gives CASSPMTTRSLAEAFF.